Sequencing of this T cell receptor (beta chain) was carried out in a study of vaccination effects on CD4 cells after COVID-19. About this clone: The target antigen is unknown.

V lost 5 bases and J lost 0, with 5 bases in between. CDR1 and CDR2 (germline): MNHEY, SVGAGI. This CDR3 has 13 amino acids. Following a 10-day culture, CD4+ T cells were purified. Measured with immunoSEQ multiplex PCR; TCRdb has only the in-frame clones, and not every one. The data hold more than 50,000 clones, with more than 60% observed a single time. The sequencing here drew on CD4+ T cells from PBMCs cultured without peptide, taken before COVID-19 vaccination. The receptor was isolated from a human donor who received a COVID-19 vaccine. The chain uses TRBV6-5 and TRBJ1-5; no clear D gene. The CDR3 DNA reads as TGTGCCAGCAGTCACACTAGCAATCAGCCCCAGCATTTT. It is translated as CASSHTSNQPQHF.